This TCR beta chain came from a study of cytomegalovirus exposure and HLA in healthy donors. Study results and caveats: Previously analyzed data showed that most TCR beta V segments were productive at a frequency of about 87% or about 30%.

The PCR used 60 Vbeta and 13 Jbeta primers. Method: immunoSEQ multiplex PCR; TCRdb's copy keeps in-frame clones and lacks some. The data hold about 110,000 clones, with roughly 80% observed a single time. On this clone: Its antigen is not known.

The CDR3 has 15 amino acids. V gave up 0 bases and J gave up 4 bases; unmatched junction bases: 3. Germline CDR1 and CDR2: SQVTM and ANQGSEA. The rearrangement joins TRBV29-1 to TRBJ2-5, with 12 bases aligning to TRBD1. Sample: PBMCs. This TCR was recovered from a woman aged 25 to 45 in good health and CMV-seronegative. CDR3 bases: TGCAGCGTTGAAGATCCGGGACAGGGGGCAGAGACCCAGTACTTC. Its translation: CSVEDPGQGAETQYF.